One T cell receptor beta chain is described in this entry. Its antigen is currently not known. Base-call qualities are not available, and no considerably larger clone is one nucleotide away. Each donor gave one peripheral blood draw, averaging approximately 110 mL, which was collected into heparinised tubes. Naive, central memory, regulatory and stem cell-like memory CD4+ T cells were sorted on a BD FACSAria II using a panel including CD45RO, CCR7, CD25, CD127, CD95 and CD27. Purity was above 98% for every sorted population. PBMCs were isolated immediately by Lymphoprep density gradient centrifugation and stained directly without culture. So that batch effects would be minimized, each experiment stained and sorted samples in pairs, pairing one healthy donor with one patient. The germline V gene (reference sequence) gives CDR1 as GTSNPN and CDR2 as SVGIG. The CDR3 runs 15 amino acids, cysteine and phenylalanine included. CDR3 DNA only is kept here, 45 bases in frame from base 1. Trimming takes 0 bases from V and 1 base from J, and the germline ends sit 10 bases apart.

The data originate from a study of beta chain features in type 1 diabetes (dated by TCRdb to the late 2010s). For context, the study as a whole: Patients and healthy donors did not differ in mean age, gender distribution, total cell number or subset yield. The study compared the TCRB repertoires of sorted circulating CD4+ T cell subsets in recently diagnosed type 1 diabetes patients with those in matched healthy donors. A total of 85 million to 110 million sorted cells were examined across all samples, and RNA yield correlated strongly with the number of cells per subset. Naive and central memory subsets were obtained from all 30 or so donors, but regulatory and stem cell-like memory subsets were isolated from only 8 patients and roughly 8 healthy donors. Broader findings and caveats from the paper: Sequencing cDNA rather than genomic DNA could over-represent highly expressing activated cells, although activation and CD3 levels did not differ between groups. Naive, central memory and regulatory TCRB repertoires appeared to be more alike among patients than among healthy donors. PCR might favor shorter templates, but patient and control samples were amplified and corrected together, so any skew would affect both groups equally. Type 1 diabetes patients showed a moderate but significant shortening of TCRB CDR3 length in all four CD4+ subsets. Only small numbers of individuals were included in the HLA sub-analyses, which left unresolved whether HLA type had any influence on TCRB rearrangement. Patients with type 1 diabetes made fewer insertions and deleted more nucleotides at VDJ recombination sites, implying thymic rearrangement abnormalities.

The entire amount of isolated RNA was reverse transcribed using the High Capacity cDNA Reverse Transcription Kit, so the sequenced TCRB transcripts were expressed ones. Deep immunoSEQ sequencing was performed on naive, central memory and regulatory T cell samples, with an average of around 3.5 million total reads per sample. Sorted cells were lysed in RLT buffer, and RNA was extracted using DNase-treated RNeasy Micro or Mini kits according to cell number. To prevent cross-contamination, each cell subset was processed individually, whereas patient and healthy donor samples were processed jointly. TCRB sequences were amplified from cDNA with the immunoSEQ multiplex PCR, producing 87-bp fragments spanning the CDR3 region. Sequencing of the amplicons was done on the Illumina HiSeq platform. On the study's bioinformatics: PCR bias was computationally corrected using synthetic template baselines, reads within Hamming distance 2 were collapsed, and singletons that could not be merged were discarded. By aligning reads against IMGT, V, D and J genes, CDR3 length, and insertions or deletions at six rearrangement sites were assigned. Within each subset, clonotype counts were normalized to sorted cell number, after which true diversity and Gini coefficients were computed with the tcR R package. The overlap coefficient, calculated on TCRB nucleotide sequences, was used to measure repertoire sharing. As a proxy for the pre-selection repertoire, out-of-frame TCRB sequences from naive cells were analyzed. Here the immuneACCESS table is served through TCRdb, limited to in-frame sequences with V and J called. Missing clones are a known gap in these copies; in checked studies unresolved V genes cover under half, and the rest lacks a known reason. The D gene and trimming were derived from the DNA, and the V and J assignments and clone size from that table. Here the sample has 240,000 or so clones; 68% occur a single time. The ten largest clones represent roughly 0.048% of the sample.

The source of this sequence is a man between 25 and 39 years old in good health. Sequencing used naive CD4+ T cells from blood. The cell subset or site tag for this specimen amounts to: true naive CD4+ T cells. This chain joins TRBV30 to TRBJ2-4, with the D gene not clear enough to name. The CDR3: CAWSVWSAAKNIQYF. The sequenced DNA is TGTGCCTGGAGTGTATGGAGTGCGGCCAAAAACATTCAGTACTTC.